This T cell receptor (beta chain) was identified in a study of regulatory T cells in long-lasting Graves disease. As to time point: newly diagnosed GD, antithyroid drugs for less than 3 months. From PBMCs, RNA was extracted and then used to make the TCR library. With 1 base removed from V and 4 bases from J, the gap between germline ends came to 12 bases. CDR3 length equals 14 residues. Germline V gives CDR1 SGHDT, CDR2 YYEEEE. Sequencing libraries for TCR beta were prepared with iRepertoire HTBI primers and Arm-PCR of CDR3 regions. MiXCR, applied by TCRdb to the multiplex PCR reads, yields one record per CDR3 protein. In the table there are 400,000 to 500,000 distinct CDR3 sequences, 12% to 15% of which are singletons. This clonotype was recorded many times. This same sample was also taken into another study, of T cells in Graves' hyperthyroidism and ophthalmopathy. As that report states: Subjects aged 18 to 65 presented with newly diagnosed hyperthyroidism of less than 2 months' duration.

The specimen was peripheral blood mononuclear cells (PBMCs), collected at new diagnosis, from a patient treated with antithyroid drugs. The V gene is TRBV5-6, the J gene TRBJ2-7; either TRBD1 or TRBD2 may fit D (5 bases each). The TCR comes from a woman between 45 and 65 years old with Graves disease. The chain's CDR3 is CASSLKRGRYEQYF. The CDR3 nucleotides read TGTGCCAGCAGCTTGAAGAGGGGAAGGTACGAGCAGTACTTC.